This TCR beta chain is drawn from a study of OX40 agonist ivuxolimab in advanced cancers. Findings and caveats of the study: Fewer expanded clones were found on average in CD4+ than in CD8+ T cells. At 0.1 to 3.0 mg/kg and by week 6, CD4+ and CD8+ T cells in the blood had expanded clonally.

Sequencing used immunoSEQ multiplex PCR; TCRdb keeps in-frame clones, though not all of them. The table shows tens of thousands of clones, with approximately 70% occurring only once. Comments on this clone: Its antigen is currently unknown.

The origin of this receptor is an adult with an advanced solid tumor such as melanoma, head and neck, liver or kidney cancer. The sequencing here drew on CD4+ or CD8+ T cells sorted from blood, taken in a trial of the OX40 agonist ivuxolimab.

As DNA, the CDR3 is TGTGCCAGCAGCGTAGCGACAGGTGTGGATGGGGCCAAAAACATTCAGTACTTC. Its protein product is CASSVATGVDGAKNIQYF. The rearrangement joins TRBV9 to TRBJ2-4, with D possibly matching TRBD1 (6 bases). Looked up from germline, CDR1 is SGDLS and CDR2 is YYNGEE. Trimming pared 0 bases from V and 1 base from J, leaving 17 bases between. The CDR3 is 18 residues long.